This TCR beta chain was captured in a study of beta chain features in type 1 diabetes. There are a few counts of this clone. As every portion of the isolated RNA was reverse transcribed, the sequencing read expressed TCRB transcripts. Profiled with immunoSEQ multiplex PCR; TCRdb holds only in-frame clones, not every one. The repertoire includes 400,000 to 450,000 clones, about 14% of them detected once, and 0.03% to 0.04% sits in the top ten. V was cut by 5 bases and J by 4 bases, with 14 bases left in between. The V gene's germline CDR1 is MGHDK and CDR2 SYGVNS. The CDR3 contains 14 residues. The rearrangement joins TRBV25-1 to TRBJ1-2; D unclear. The source material was naive CD4+ T cells from blood. This receptor was taken from a man aged 25-40 years in good health. The chain's CDR3 is CASSLVGDGYGYTF. The CDR3 coding sequence is TGTGCCAGCAGTCTCGTGGGCGACGGCTATGGCTACACCTTC.